These 25 T cell receptor beta chains were sequenced from one sample in a study of PD-1 blockade in classical Hodgkin lymphoma. The time point here: cycle 4 day 1 (C4D1), after 5 to 7 weeks of nivolumab. Following autologous stem cell transplantation, relapse occurred in every patient, and exposure to brentuximab vedotin varied. Some clones are missing from TCRdb's copy, which holds only in-frame ones; the method was immunoSEQ multiplex PCR. The sample includes tens of thousands of clones, more than 80% seen only once; the top ten take around 10%. This specimen was peripheral blood mononuclear cells (PBMCs), taken before the fourth cycle of nivolumab. Receptors were obtained from a human donor with classical Hodgkin lymphoma.

The V gene is TRBV30, the J gene TRBJ2-5, with D possibly matching TRBD2 (5 bases). Germline V gene lookup returns CDR1 GTSNPN and CDR2 SVGIG (reference sequence). Trimming left V 0 bases short and J 5 bases short, with 13 bases between. This CDR3 is built from 14 residues. In DNA form, the CDR3 reads TGTGCCTGGAGTGTACAGAGGACTTGGGAGACCCAGTACTTC. As protein: CAWSVQRTWETQYF.

The J gene is TRBJ2-2, the V gene TRBV28; D is ambiguous. Germline V gene lookup returns CDR1 MDHEN and CDR2 SYDVKM. The V end was cut by 3 bases, the J end by 1 base, with 6 bases between. The CDR3 consists of 14 residues. CDR3 coding DNA: TGTGCCAGCAGTTTGGGTAGGAACACCGGGGAGCTGTTTTTT. Amino acids: CASSLGRNTGELFF.

Points on this clone: The junction differs from germline at one of its ends, possibly a read error. This sample includes further DNA sequences coding for the same CDR3. The chain links TRBV4-1 to TRBJ1-1, with D uncertain. The germline CDR1 and CDR2 sequences are MGHRA and YSYEKL. The CDR3 runs to 15 residues. This chain's CDR3 is CASSLNAQLNTEAFF. CDR3 nucleotides: TGCGCCAGCAGCCTTAATGCACAGTTAAACACTGAGGCTTTCTTT.

This chain connects TRBV6-1 to TRBJ1-6; D is possibly TRBD1 (6 bases). V was trimmed by 6 bases and J by 5 bases, leaving 14 bases between them. The germline V gene encodes CDR1 MNHNS and CDR2 SASEGT. There are 15 residues in the CDR3. The CDR3, as DNA: TGTGCCAGCAGGGGCCGACAGGCCGATAATTCACCCCTCCACTTT. Protein sequence: CASRGRQADNSPLHF.

The V and J genes are TRBV6-1 and TRBJ1-2; the D is unclear. V lost 4 bases to trimming and J lost 3 bases, with 9 bases between them. The germline V gene encodes CDR1 MNHNS and CDR2 SASEGT. This CDR3 has 13 residues. The CDR3 region is CASSGVGYYGYTF. The CDR3 DNA reads as TGTGCCAGCAGTGGGGTGGGGTACTATGGCTACACCTTC.

The rearrangement joins TRBV30 to TRBJ2-7, with D perhaps matching TRBD1 (6 bases). V dropped 3 bases and J dropped 2 bases, with 20 bases sitting between them. Germline-derived CDR1 and CDR2 are GTSNPN and SVGIG (reference sequence). This CDR3 contains 16 residues. Here the CDR3 DNA reads TGTGCCTGGAGAAAAGGGGGTCTTAGACCTCCCTACGAGCAGTACTTC. It translates to CAWRKGGLRPPYEQYF. The variable domain in full, with the rest retrieved from reference TRBV30 and TRBJ2-7, is SQTIHQWPATLVQPVGSPLSLECTVEGTSNPNLYWYRQAAGRGLQLLFYSVGIGQISSEVPQNLSASRPQDRQFILSSKKLLLSDSGFYLCAWRKGGLRPPYEQYFGPGTRLTVT.

The chain is built from TRBV4-1 and TRBJ1-6; D not certain. Germline V gene sequence: CDR1 MGHRA, CDR2 YSYEKL. The CDR3 runs to 15 residues. With 4 bases removed from V and 5 bases from J, the gap between germline ends came to 12 bases. The CDR3 region is CASSPHGVNNSPLHF. The CDR3 DNA follows: TGCGCCAGCAGCCCCCACGGGGTAAATAATTCACCCCTCCACTTT.

This clone was found once. This chain uses TRBV19 with TRBJ2-3; possible D gene TRBD2, 5 bases. The CDR3 length is 13 residues. Trimming removed 3 bases from V and 5 bases from J, with 9 bases in between. In germline, CDR1 is LNHDA, CDR2 SQIVND (reference sequence). For the CDR3, the DNA is TGTGCCAGTAGTATGCGGGTACTAGATACGCAGTATTTT. It specifies CASSMRVLDTQYF.

In this sample, this clone turned up a few times. This chain links TRBV7-9 with TRBJ2-1, with 9 positions matching TRBD1. With 6 bases clipped from V and 9 bases from J, the junction kept 6 bases outside the gene matches. CDR1 and CDR2 from the germline V gene are SEHNR and FQNEAQ (reference sequence). The length of the CDR3 is 13 residues. The CDR3 spells CASRDRGSIEQFF. The CDR3 DNA reads TGTGCCAGCAGAGACAGGGGGTCAATTGAGCAGTTCTTC.

The V and J genes are TRBV5-1 and TRBJ1-1, with D possibly matching TRBD1 (5 bases). This CDR3 region has 15 residues. V shed 0 bases and J shed 5 bases, with 14 bases lying between them. CDR1 and CDR2 (germline): SGHRS, YFSETQ. This chain's CDR3 is CASSLVGREETEAFF. CDR3 coding DNA: TGCGCCAGCAGCTTGGTGGGGCGGGAGGAGACTGAAGCTTTCTTT.

J is TRBJ2-3 and V is TRBV4-1, with 15 positions matching TRBD2. The junction had 10 bases not matched to a gene; V was cut back by 3 bases and J by 0 bases. This CDR3 spans 20 amino acids. Germline V CDR1 and CDR2: MGHRA, YSYEKL. The CDR3 is CASSQVGLAGGGDSTDTQYF. CDR3 in DNA: TGCGCCAGCAGCCAGGTGGGACTAGCGGGGGGAGGGGATAGCACAGATACGCAGTATTTT.

This clone was seen a handful of times. The chain employs TRBV28 and TRBJ1-5; TRBD1 matches 8 bases. V lost 6 bases to trimming and J lost 2 bases; unmatched junction nucleotides: 6. Germline V gene lookup returns CDR1 MDHEN and CDR2 SYDVKM. The CDR3 consists of 15 residues. DNA of the CDR3: TGTGCCAGCAGAACAGGGGGTGTTCGCAATCAGCCCCAGCATTTT. Translation: CASRTGGVRNQPQHF.

J is TRBJ1-2 and V is TRBV25-1, with 7 bases lining up with TRBD1. V lost 6 bases, J lost 4 bases, and 11 bases stayed unmatched. From germline, CDR1 is MGHDK and CDR2 SYGVNS. The CDR3 totals 15 residues. The chain's CDR3 is CASSQRGTAFYGYTF. The CDR3 DNA follows: TGTGCCAGCAGCCAAAGAGGGACAGCCTTCTATGGCTACACCTTC.

This clone was seen only a few times. This chain connects TRBV5-1 to TRBJ1-1; no clear D gene. With 8 bases removed from V and 1 base from J, the gap between germline ends came to 12 bases. This CDR3 contains 13 residues. Germline values: CDR1 SGHRS, CDR2 YFSETQ. The CDR3 nucleotides are TGCGCCAGTTATGAACCGGGGAACACTGAAGCTTTCTTT. It translates to CASYEPGNTEAFF. The full variable domain, completed using reference TRBV5-1 and TRBJ1-1, is KAGVTQTPRYLIKTRGQQVTLSCSPISGHRSVSWYQQTPGQGLQFLFEYFSETQRNKGNFPGRFSGRQFSNSRSEMNVSTLELGDSALYLCASYEPGNTEAFFGQGTRLTVV.

V and J are TRBV19 and TRBJ2-3, with TRBD1 matching over 9 bases. The CDR3 runs 14 residues. V lost 6 bases and J lost 4; bases outside the gene matches: 5. The germline V gene has CDR1 LNHDA and CDR2 SQIVND (reference sequence). CDR3 amino acids: CASSTGGASDTQYF. The DNA of the CDR3 is TGTGCCAGTAGCACAGGGGGCGCATCAGATACGCAGTATTTT.

CDR3 loop: CASSTWDRGNTIYF. CDR3 sequence (DNA): TGTGCCAGCAGCACATGGGACAGAGGAAACACCATATATTTT. V usage is TRBV6-6 and J usage is TRBJ1-3, with 7 bases matching TRBD1. This CDR3 contains 14 residues. The ends lost 6 bases at V and 4 bases at J; junction bases unmatched: 6. Germline V gene lookup returns CDR1 MNHNY and CDR2 SVGAGI (reference sequence).

The rearrangement links TRBV11-2 to TRBJ2-2, with a tentative D call TRBD1 (5 bases). Looked up from germline, CDR1 is SGHAT and CDR2 is FQNNGV. Trimming removed 2 bases at V and 2 bases at J, with 15 bases between. CDR3 length: 17 residues. The CDR3 DNA sequence: TGTGCCAGCAGCTTAAGGTGGTCAGGGCGTAACACCGGGGAGCTGTTTTTT. Protein sequence: CASSLRWSGRNTGELFF. The full variable domain, completed using reference TRBV11-2 and TRBJ2-2, is EAGVAQSPRYKIIEKRQSVAFWCNPISGHATLYWYQQILGQGPKLLIQFQNNGVVDDSQLPKDRFSAERLKGVDSTLKIQPAKLEDSAVYLCASSLRWSGRNTGELFFGEGSRLTVL.

The rearrangement links TRBV5-4 to TRBJ2-3; 11 nucleotides agree with TRBD2. The CDR3 runs to 18 residues. In germline, CDR1 is SGHNT, CDR2 YYREEE (reference sequence). Trimming removed 5 bases from V and 0 bases from J; junction bases left unmatched: 11. The CDR3 DNA is TGTGCCAGCAGTCCGATGATAGCGGGGGGGTCTAGCACAGATACGCAGTATTTT. Protein sequence: CASSPMIAGGSSTDTQYF.

The V call is TRBV12-5, the J call TRBJ2-1; D gene ambiguous. V dropped 1 base and J dropped 6 bases, with 13 bases sitting between them. The CDR3 runs to 15 residues. CDR1 is LGHNT and CDR2 is FRNRAP in the germline V gene. Written as DNA, the CDR3 is TGTGCTAGTGGTTTGGACCTGATACAGCGCAATGAGCAGTTCTTC. Residues: CASGLDLIQRNEQFF.

J is TRBJ1-1 and V is TRBV29-1, with D unresolved. The CDR3 is 13 residues long. Per germline, CDR1 SQVTM and CDR2 ANQGSEA. V lost 7 bases, J lost 6 bases, and 18 bases lay in between. CDR3 in DNA: TGCAGCGCTGAGGCCAGCCCCATTCCTGAAGCTTTCTTT. Amino acid sequence: CSAEASPIPEAFF.

This chain joins TRBV6-1 and TRBJ1-1; D gene unclear. Germline CDR1 and CDR2: MNHNS and SASEGT. V lost 7 bases and J lost 7, with 13 bases in between. This CDR3 region has 12 residues. CDR3 sequence: CASTLTLLEAFF. In nucleotides, the CDR3 is TGTGCCAGCACCTTAACACTTCTTGAAGCTTTCTTT.

The V gene is TRBV5-6, the J gene TRBJ2-5, with 8 bases fitting TRBD2. This CDR3 spans 14 amino acids. Germline V gene lookup returns CDR1 SGHDT and CDR2 YYEEEE. J lost 5 bases, V lost 1 base, and 4 bases had no gene match. As DNA, the CDR3 is TGTGCCAGCAGCTTGCTAGTAGCGGGGGAGACCCAGTACTTC. This gives the protein CASSLLVAGETQYF.

This rearrangement joins TRBV19 to TRBJ2-7; perhaps TRBD1 as D (5 bases). CDR3 length: 14 residues. Per germline, CDR1 LNHDA and CDR2 SQIVND (reference sequence). V was pared by 5 bases and J by 3 bases, with 14 bases between. CDR3 region: CASSPPGQGYEQYF. Written as DNA, the CDR3 is TGTGCCAGTAGTCCCCCCGGGCAGGGCTACGAGCAGTACTTC. The variable domain in full, with the rest retrieved from reference TRBV19 and TRBJ2-7, is DGGITQSPKYLFRKEGQNVTLSCEQNLNHDAMYWYRQDPGQGLRLIYYSQIVNDFQKGDIAEGYSVSREKKESFPLTVTSAQKNPTAFYLCASSPPGQGYEQYFGPGTRLTVT.

The J gene is TRBJ1-6, the V gene TRBV5-1; D remains ambiguous. Trimming left V 0 bases short and J 7 bases short, with 11 bases between. CDR3 length equals 15 residues. Germline CDR1 and CDR2: SGHRS and YFSETQ. CDR3 sequence (DNA): TGCGCCAGCAGCTTGGACCCTTTTGGAAATTCACCCCTCCACTTT. This encodes CASSLDPFGNSPLHF.

V gene TRBV5-1 combines with J gene TRBJ1-4, with no clear D. Germline V gives CDR1 SGHRS, CDR2 YFSETQ. This CDR3 has 14 amino acids. The V and J ends lost 2 bases and 8 bases respectively, with 13 bases between them. CDR3 protein: CASSLGSSAEKLFF. The DNA for the CDR3 is TGCGCCAGCAGCTTAGGGTCTTCGGCCGAAAAACTGTTTTTT.